This T cell receptor beta chain was sequenced in a study of cytomegalovirus exposure and HLA in healthy donors. Researchers ran the PCR with 60 Vbeta and 13 Jbeta primers. The method was immunoSEQ multiplex PCR; TCRdb's version includes in-frame clones alone and lacks a portion of them. The sample consists of 87,000 or so clones, 60% to 80% of them appearing once. Remarks on this clone: The antigen is unknown.

Study-wide results and limits: A later analysis showed HLA-associated TCR beta chains outstripping equally common others in clonal expansion.

Germline lookup yields CDR1 SGHNT and CDR2 YYREEE (reference sequence). The V gene end was trimmed by 1 base and the J gene end by 6 bases; junction bases not matched to a gene: 6. The CDR3 is 14 residues long. The V gene is TRBV5-4, the J gene TRBJ1-1, with TRBD1 matching 7 bases. The TCR was taken from a man aged 55 to 70 in good health and CMV-seronegative. The source material was PBMCs. CDR3: CASSLTTDRAEAFF. As DNA, the CDR3 is TGTGCCAGCAGCTTGACCACCGACAGGGCTGAAGCTTTCTTT.